The 2 T cell receptor beta chains in this list originate from one sample, sequenced in a study of shared clonotypes between healthy human individuals. The data were produced by immunoSEQ multiplex PCR, yet TCRdb's version contains in-frame clones alone and is incomplete. The sample consists of some 1 million clones, roughly 70% of them appearing once. Source material: memory CD4+ T cells sorted from blood. Subset described: CD45RA-negative fraction. The receptor source for this set is a man aged 18 to 35 in good health.

The chain is built from TRBV29-1 and TRBJ2-5; D may be TRBD1 (6 bases). This CDR3 is 16 amino acids long. Trimming removed 3 bases from V and 5 bases from J, with 22 bases in between. From germline, CDR1 is SQVTM and CDR2 ANQGSEA. The CDR3 DNA sequence: TGCAGCGTTGAGGACTTCCTGGGGGATAGGGGGGAGACCCAGTACTTC. This codes for CSVEDFLGDRGETQYF.

The chain uses TRBV10-1 and TRBJ1-6; a weak D match, TRBD1 (5 bases). V lost 9 bases and J 7 bases, leaving 10 bases between the germline ends. Germline loops: CDR1 WNHNN, CDR2 SYGVQD (reference sequence). CDR3 length: 12 residues. CDR3 sequence (DNA): TGCGCCAGGACACAGGAAAATTCACCCCTCCACTTT. Its translation: CARTQENSPLHF.